This entry lists 9 T cell receptor beta chains sequenced from one sample in a study of regulatory T cells in long-lasting Graves disease. Arm-PCR with iRepertoire HTBI primers amplified the CDR3 regions for these TCR beta libraries. TCRdb fed the multiplex PCR reads into MiXCR, producing one record per CDR3 protein. The profile covers 680,000 or so distinct CDR3 sequences, with less than 20% appearing a single time and about 18% taken by the ten largest. Time point indicated: newly diagnosed GD, antithyroid drugs for less than 3 months. Researchers made the TCR library from RNA that was extracted from PBMCs. This same sample was also taken into another study, of T cells in Graves' hyperthyroidism and ophthalmopathy.

Specimen: peripheral blood mononuclear cells (PBMCs), collected at new diagnosis, from a patient treated with antithyroid drugs. The receptors here all came from a woman aged 25 to 45 with Graves disease.

In its sample, this clonotype was seen many times. J is TRBJ1-5 and V is TRBV7-9; unclear D gene. V was trimmed by 4 bases and J by 3 bases, leaving 10 bases between them. This CDR3 comprises 14 residues. Germline V gene sequence: CDR1 SEHNR, CDR2 FQNEAQ (reference sequence). CDR3 residues: CASSSTAYNQPQHF. The DNA of the CDR3 is TGTGCCAGCAGCTCCACGGCTTACAATCAGCCCCAGCATTTT.

V gene TRBV3-1 combines with J gene TRBJ2-5; D ambiguous. Per germline, CDR1 LGHDT and CDR2 YNNKEL (reference sequence). The CDR3 totals 15 residues. Trimming left V 6 bases short and J 4 bases short, with 18 bases between. The CDR3 sequence is CASSLEARLGETQYF. For the CDR3, the DNA is TGTGCCAGCAGTTTAGAGGCCCGCTTGGGAGAGACCCAGTACTTC.

The rearrangement links TRBV4-1 to TRBJ2-1; possible D gene TRBD1, 6 bases. Germline CDR1 and CDR2: MGHRA and YSYEKL. The CDR3 consists of 15 residues. The V end lost 4 bases, the J end lost 3 bases, and 13 bases lay between the germline ends. This chain's CDR3 is CASSPLGANYNEQFF. CDR3 nucleotide sequence: TGCGCCAGCAGCCCCTTGGGGGCAAACTACAATGAGCAGTTCTTC.

This clonotype appeared many times. This sequence joins TRBV28 and TRBJ1-1, with TRBD1 identical over 7 bases. The germline gives CDR1 MDHEN, CDR2 SYDVKM. The CDR3 spans 13 residues. Losses at the gene ends were 5 bases for V and 11 bases for J; bases not matched to a gene: 11. In DNA, the CDR3 is TGTGCCAGCAGTCCTCCAGGGGGGGCCTCCGCTTTCTTT. It codes for CASSPPGGASAFF.

This clonotype was seen a few times. The chain combines TRBV20-1 with TRBJ1-5; a possible D gene is TRBD1 (5 bases). Germline loops: CDR1 DFQATT, CDR2 SNEGSKA (reference sequence). V was trimmed by 3 bases and J by 5 bases, leaving 11 bases between them. This CDR3 comprises 13 residues. The CDR3 reads CSASMEGDQPQHF. CDR3 sequence (DNA): TGCAGTGCTAGCATGGAAGGGGATCAGCCCCAGCATTTT.

At least ten counts were recorded for this clonotype. The J gene is TRBJ2-7, the V gene TRBV2, with TRBD1 as a possible D gene (6 bases). V lost 3 bases and J 10 bases, leaving 16 bases between the germline ends. Germline CDR1 is SNHLY and CDR2 is FYNNEI. The CDR3 spans 13 residues. As DNA, the CDR3 is TGTGCCAGCAGTGAGGACAGCCCTACCTCTCAGTACTTC. Encoded protein: CASSEDSPTSQYF.

This clonotype has more than one count but fewer than ten. The chain links TRBV6-2 or TRBV6-3 to TRBJ2-4; no clear D. From germline, CDR1 is MNHEY and CDR2 SVGEGT. V shed 5 bases and J shed 4 bases, with 24 bases lying between them. The CDR3 loop spans 18 amino acids. CDR3 DNA: TGTGCCAGCAGTGACAAACCGGGCGTCAAAACAAAGAAAAACATTCAGTACTTC. Residues: CASSDKPGVKTKKNIQYF.

The gene calls are TRBV19 and TRBJ1-4; D may be TRBD1 (6 bases). The CDR3 covers 15 residues. Germline V gene data show CDR1 as LNHDA and CDR2 as SQIVND (reference sequence). The V end was cut by 7 bases, the J end by 3 bases, with 15 bases between. CDR3 sequence (DNA): TGTGCCAGTATTGGCCCGGGACAAGCTAATGAAAAACTGTTTTTT. Translation gives CASIGPGQANEKLFF.

V and J are TRBV6-2 or TRBV6-3 and TRBJ2-7, with D perhaps matching TRBD1 (6 bases). V was pared by 0 bases and J by 1 base, with 13 bases between. Looked up from germline, CDR1 is MNHEY and CDR2 is SVGEGT. The CDR3 covers 16 residues. CDR3 sequence (DNA): TGTGCCAGCAGTTACTCGCGCTCCGGGACATCCTACGAGCAGTACTTC. This encodes CASSYSRSGTSYEQYF.